The rows below give T cell receptor beta chains drawn from one sample of a study of T cells in Graves' hyperthyroidism and ophthalmopathy. In TCRdb, the multiplex PCR reads were re-called with MiXCR into one record per CDR3 protein. The sample holds around 520,000 distinct CDR3 sequences, approximately 14% seen once. The source material was blood. The receptors come from a woman in her forties with Graves' hyperthyroidism. Each CDR3 is given with its conserved first and last residue. Each record gives: clone size, D gene, J gene, V gene, CDR3 protein, CDR3 DNA. D genes are given only for firm matches. Size tells how often a clone was seen (once, few, many) or the class of an expanded clone, and some rows leave it out.

>many|TRBD1|TRBJ1-2|TRBV4-1
CASSPGGQSSGYTF
TGCGCCAGCAGTCCAGGGGGCCAATCATCTGGCTACACCTTC
>.|.|TRBJ2-5|TRBV15
CATSKVQETQYF
TGTGCCACCAGCAAGGTCCAAGAGACCCAGTACTTC
>many|.|TRBJ1-1|TRBV12-3/TRBV12-4
CASSLGVLSGNTEAFF
TGTGCCAGCAGTTTAGGGGTTTTGAGTGGAAACACTGAAGCTTTCTTT
>many|.|TRBJ2-5|TRBV7-9
CASSLGDTTQYF
TGTGCCAGCAGCTTAGGGGACACGACCCAGTACTTC
>.|.|TRBJ2-3|TRBV20-1
CSASLASLLGDTQYF
TGCAGTGCTAGCCTGGCTAGCCTCCTGGGGGATACGCAGTATTTT
>many|.|TRBJ2-1|TRBV6-5
CASSYSIYGSNEQFF
TGTGCCAGCAGTTACTCGATATATGGCTCCAATGAGCAGTTCTTC
>.|TRBD1|TRBJ1-3|TRBV7-9
CASSREPGQEEYF
TGTGCCAGCAGCCGTGAACCCGGACAGGAAGAATATTTT
>many|.|TRBJ2-1|TRBV20-1
CSGRTELRWNEQFF
TGCAGTGGGCGGACGGAACTACGTTGGAATGAGCAGTTCTTC
>many|TRBD1|TRBJ1-1|TRBV5-6
CASSSQTGGPGGDTEAFF
TGTGCCAGCAGCTCCCAGACAGGGGGACCAGGTGGGGACACTGAAGCTTTCTTT
>.|.|TRBJ1-6|TRBV20-1
CSAPPRNSPLHF
TGCAGTGCGCCCCCGAGAAATTCACCCCTCCACTTT
>many|.|TRBJ2-7|TRBV12-3/TRBV12-4
CASSLGGAVYEQYF
TGTGCCAGCAGTTTGGGGGGGGCTGTGTACGAGCAGTACTTC